This entry features one TCR beta chain sequence. Its antigen is not known. TCRdb passed the 5' RACE reads through MiXCR, listing each CDR3 protein once. The sample holds approximately 500,000 distinct CDR3 sequences, 20% to 30% seen once. These data come from a study of T-cell memory formation after mild COVID-19. Study details: For the most part, TCR clusters were specific to one donor. General observations from the study: Confirmation was lacking for SARS-CoV-2 specificity of second-wave clones that peaked on day 37. Largely, contracting CD4+ clones fell within CM and EM, and contracting CD8+ clones within EMRA.

Germline V gene lookup returns CDR1 GTSNPN and CDR2 SVGIG (reference sequence). This CDR3 spans 13 amino acids. V lost 1 base, J lost 0 bases, and 6 bases lay in between. This TCR came from an adult woman who had mild COVID-19 (a few samples of this study predate the infection). Cell type and time point are not known. The rearrangement links TRBV30 to TRBJ1-1; D is uncertain. The sample comprised PBMCs or a T cell subset sorted from them (not recorded which). The CDR3, as DNA: TGTGCCTGGAGTGCCGGGGTGAACACTGAAGCTTTCTTT. Protein product: CAWSAGVNTEAFF.